The 22 T cell receptor beta chains below all came from one sample that was sequenced in a study of blood T cells in healthy people across ages (dated by TCRdb to between 2015 and 2016). The library came from 5' RACE. The data were produced on an Illumina HiSeq 2500. A second about 7 to 11 cycle PCR used a sample-barcoded 5' primer and a J-beta primer mix. Clones were called with MiXCR by TCRdb after fastp trimmed the public reads at Q25, and only in-frame beta chains were retained. Every entry covers one CDR3 protein and lists the most common genes and DNA from its rows. Present in this sample are hundreds of thousands of distinct CDR3 sequences, 45% to 50% of which were seen just once. The ten largest clones capture around a third of the sample. The source material was blood. The receptors were sampled from a woman aged 55-69 years in good health.

Only a few counts were recorded for this clonotype. V usage is TRBV7-2 and J usage is TRBJ2-1, with D perhaps TRBD2 (5 bases). This CDR3 is 17 amino acids long. Germline CDR1 and CDR2: SGHTA and FQGNSA. V was pared by 2 bases and J by 0 bases, with 14 bases between. CDR3 nucleotides: TGTGCCAGCAGCTTACAGCTAGCCCTTAGCTCCTACAATGAGCAGTTCTTC. It encodes CASSLQLALSSYNEQFF.

This clonotype was counted once. The junction does not match germline at one end; this may be a read error. V usage is TRBV20-1 and J usage is TRBJ2-7; 8 bases fit TRBD2. Germline V lookup: CDR1 DFQATT, CDR2 SNEGSKA (reference sequence). The CDR3 runs to 15 residues. The CDR3, as DNA: TGCAGGGCTAGAGACCTTAGCGGGATTACGTACGAGCAGTACTTC. As protein: CRARDLSGITYEQYF.

CDR3 sequence reads: CASSFQRGGRSYTF. The CDR3 DNA reads TGTGCCAGCAGTTTTCAACGGGGCGGACGGAGCTACACCTTC. The chain links TRBV28 to TRBJ1-2; D perhaps matches TRBD1 (5 bases). Looked up from germline, CDR1 is MDHEN and CDR2 is SYDVKM. The CDR3 totals 14 residues. Trimming left V 3 bases short and J 9 bases short, with 17 bases between.

The chain recombines TRBV20-1 with TRBJ2-1; perhaps TRBD2 as D (5 bases). The CDR3 totals 15 residues. CDR1 is DFQATT, CDR2 SNEGSKA, per germline (reference sequence). Trimming left V 6 bases short and J 0 bases short, with 15 bases between. Here the CDR3 reads CSAPRTASSYNEQFF. The CDR3, as DNA: TGCAGTGCACCTCGGACTGCCAGCTCCTACAATGAGCAGTTCTTC.

The J gene is TRBJ2-5, the V gene TRBV28, with D possibly matching TRBD1 (6 bases). TRBJ2-7 matches the DNA end more closely, so the J call is doubtful. CDR1 is MDHEN and CDR2 is SYDVKM in the germline V gene. CDR3 length: 14 residues. CDR3 loop: CASSQWTVKYEQYF. DNA for the CDR3: TGTGCCAGCAGTCAATGGACAGTCAAATACGAGCAGTACTTC.

The rearrangement uses TRBV4-3 and TRBJ2-1; D is perhaps TRBD2 (5 bases). V lost 3 bases and J lost 10, with 16 bases in between. Germline assignment: CDR1 LGHNA and CDR2 YSLEER. This CDR3 is 14 amino acids long. The CDR3 nucleotides read TGCGCCAGCAGCCAGAGGACTCCCTCCCTGGAGCAGTTCTTC. It translates to CASSQRTPSLEQFF.

CDR3 sequence: CASSRAAPIYEQYF. In DNA form, the CDR3 reads TGTGCCAGCAGCAGGGCGGCACCCATCTACGAGCAGTACTTC. The gene calls are TRBV27 and TRBJ2-5, with D perhaps matching TRBD1 (5 bases). Judging by the DNA end, TRBJ2-7 fits better; the J call may be wrong. Germline lookup yields CDR1 MNHEY and CDR2 SMNVEV (reference sequence). The CDR3 loop spans 14 amino acids.

This clonotype was recorded at least ten times. The rearrangement links TRBV5-1 to TRBJ2-3; D ambiguous. The length of the CDR3 is 16 residues. Germline CDR1 SGHRS, CDR2 YFSETQ. Trimming shortened V by 0 bases and J by 1 base, and 12 bases separated the two germline ends. CDR3 sequence (DNA): TGCGCCAGCAGCTTGGGACCGTCAGTGGGCACAGATACGCAGTATTTT. Residues: CASSLGPSVGTDTQYF.

The table lists this clonotype with a few counts. The genes are TRBV28 and TRBJ2-2; possible D gene TRBD1, 6 bases. Trimming took off 3 bases at V and 5 bases at J, with 10 bases between the two ends. The CDR3 loop spans 14 amino acids. Germline CDR1 is MDHEN and CDR2 is SYDVKM. CDR3 in amino acids: CASSFAGVTGELFF. CDR3 nucleotides: TGTGCCAGCAGTTTCGCAGGGGTGACCGGGGAGCTGTTTTTT.

This clonotype was recorded a few times. The chain combines TRBV5-5 with TRBJ1-6; 9 bases are shared with TRBD1. V shed 4 bases, J shed 10 bases, and the junction held 15 bases outside the gene matches. This CDR3 is built from 17 residues. In germline, CDR1 is SGHKS, CDR2 YYEKEE (reference sequence). The CDR3 here is CASSPGPPTGGRSPLHF. CDR3 sequence (DNA): TGTGCCAGCAGCCCCGGCCCCCCCACAGGGGGCAGGTCACCCCTCCACTTT.

This clonotype was seen more than once but under ten times. The chain links TRBV7-2 to TRBJ2-1; 14 nucleotides agree with TRBD2. Germline V gene lookup returns CDR1 SGHTA and CDR2 FQGNSA. This CDR3 spans 17 amino acids. J gave up 3 bases and V 6 bases, and 7 bases lay outside the gene matches. DNA of the CDR3: TGTGCCAGCAGGCCTCCGGGACTAGCGGGAGTCTACAATGAGCAGTTCTTC. Protein: CASRPPGLAGVYNEQFF.

This chain uses TRBV6-5 with TRBJ2-2; D possibly uses TRBD1 or TRBD2 (6 bases each). In germline, CDR1 is MNHEY, CDR2 SVGAGI. V lost 4 bases and J lost 8, with 14 bases in between. The CDR3 extends over 14 amino acids. The CDR3 DNA reads as TGTGCCAGCAGTTCCCTAACAGGGACTGGGGAGCTGTTTTTT. Its translation is CASSSLTGTGELFF.

The rearrangement links TRBV20-1 to TRBJ2-1; no definite D call. Germline V gene data show CDR1 as DFQATT and CDR2 as SNEGSKA (reference sequence). The CDR3 totals 13 residues. The germline V and J ends were trimmed by 6 bases and 0 bases, with 9 bases remaining between them. This CDR3 reads CSALDHSYNEQFF. DNA of the CDR3: TGCAGTGCCTTGGACCACTCCTACAATGAGCAGTTCTTC.

This clonotype was observed a handful of times. This chain uses TRBV27 with TRBJ2-1; no definite D call. V was cut by 5 bases and J by 3 bases, with 8 bases left in between. CDR3 length equals 13 residues. CDR1 is MNHEY, CDR2 SMNVEV, per germline (reference sequence). This chain's CDR3 is CASSPDGYNEQFF. DNA for the CDR3: TGTGCCAGCAGTCCAGACGGCTACAATGAGCAGTTCTTC.

The V call is TRBV7-2, the J call TRBJ1-2; D ambiguous. Germline V gives CDR1 SGHTA, CDR2 FQGNSA. The germline V and J ends were trimmed by 1 base and 1 base, with 16 bases remaining between them. This CDR3 spans 17 amino acids. This CDR3 reads CASSLDVGSEYNYGYTF. The CDR3 DNA reads TGTGCCAGCAGCTTAGATGTGGGGTCAGAGTATAACTATGGCTACACCTTC.

The rearrangement links TRBV12-3 or TRBV12-4 to TRBJ2-1; 8 positions match TRBD2. Trimming removed 6 bases from V and 1 base from J; junction bases left unmatched: 8. The CDR3 is 16 amino acids. The CDR3 DNA reads as TGTGCCAGCAGGAATGGACTAGCCACTTCCTACAATGAGCAGTTCTTC. Amino acid sequence: CASRNGLATSYNEQFF.

The gene calls are TRBV4-2 and TRBJ2-3; TRBD2 matches 7 bases. Germline V gene lookup returns CDR1 LGHNA and CDR2 YNFKEQ. V shed 2 bases and J 4 bases; nucleotides not matched to a gene: 9. This CDR3 has 16 residues. CDR3 sequence reads: CASSQFRGGGADTQYF. Here the CDR3 DNA reads TGTGCCAGCAGCCAATTCCGCGGGGGAGGCGCAGATACGCAGTATTTT.

The chain couples TRBV5-1 to TRBJ2-3, with D maybe TRBD2 (5 bases). This CDR3 is 14 amino acids long. Trimming took 0 bases from V and 4 from J, leaving 9 bases between them. Germline CDR1 SGHRS, CDR2 YFSETQ. CDR3 region: CASSLGGNSDTQYF. CDR3 in DNA: TGCGCCAGCAGCTTGGGAGGGAATTCAGATACGCAGTATTTT.

The CDR3 loop is CASGPRDSSYEQYF. As DNA, the CDR3 is TGTGCCAGCGGCCCCCGGGACAGCTCCTACGAGCAGTACTTC. The chain employs TRBV7-3 and TRBJ2-7; TRBD1 matches at 7 bases. J lost 0 bases, V lost 8 bases, and 7 bases had no gene match. CDR3 length: 14 residues. The germline gives CDR1 SGHTA, CDR2 FQGTGA.

J is TRBJ2-1 and V is TRBV7-9, with D maybe TRBD2 (5 bases). In germline, CDR1 is SEHNR, CDR2 FQNEAQ (reference sequence). Between the trimmed V and J ends, which lost 8 bases and 1 base, there was a span of 15 bases. This CDR3 spans 15 amino acids. CDR3 DNA sequence: TGTGCCAGCTTAAAGATGAGGAGGTCCTACAATGAGCAGTTCTTC. Encoded protein: CASLKMRRSYNEQFF.

In this sample, this clonotype turned up a few times. DNA of the CDR3: TGTGCCAGCAAACAGGGAGGGCGATACGAGACCCAGTACTTC. Residues: CASKQGGRYETQYF. The V and J genes are TRBV7-2 and TRBJ2-5, with D perhaps matching TRBD2 (7 bases). The CDR3 contains 14 residues. V dropped 7 bases and J dropped 5 bases, with 17 bases sitting between them. Germline lookup yields CDR1 SGHTA and CDR2 FQGNSA.

The V and J genes are TRBV4-2 and TRBJ1-2; tentative D call: TRBD1 (5 bases). Trimming removed 4 bases at V and 4 bases at J, with 16 bases between. Germline assignment: CDR1 LGHNA and CDR2 YNFKEQ. The CDR3 sequence is 15 residues long. CDR3 residues: CASSRPSQTAYGYTF. The CDR3, as DNA: TGTGCCAGCAGCCGCCCCAGTCAGACAGCCTATGGCTACACCTTC.